The sequence of this T cell receptor (beta chain) was determined in a study of blood T cell repertoires in COVID-19 (dated by TCRdb to about 2020). About the investigation overall: The collaborator samples originated in the United States, Italy and Spain and spanned the acute and convalescent phases of COVID-19. The material from the prospective study consisted of cDNA or gDNA derived from T cells, B-cell-depleted T cells, or PBMCs. Deeply sampled blood TCRbeta repertoires from subjects exposed to, actively infected with, or recovered from COVID-19 were included in the dataset. The repertoires were released in a freely available public database intended as a resource for research on the immune response to SARS-CoV-2. The samples were drawn from the first 160 participants of the ongoing ImmuneRACE study and from roughly 1,300 subjects provided by 6 global collaborators. A de-identified subject ID, COVID-19 status, age in years and sex were almost always included in the sample metadata. Where available, HLA class I and class II types were obtained from metadata supplied by the sample provider rather than from assay-based typing.

A few counts support this clone. Its cognate antigen has yet to be identified. One base away there is no much larger clone; base qualities are not given. Whole blood was collected in K2EDTA tubes by collaborating institutions according to the institutions' own protocols. For TCRbeta analysis, collaborators shipped samples as frozen whole blood, isolated PBMCs, or DNA extracted from either of those sample types. Points the paper makes about the study in general: Clinical and demographic metadata were provided uncurated, with the amount varying by source and participant.

TCRbeta CDR3 regions were amplified from genomic DNA using the immunoSEQ Assay, a bias-controlled multiplex PCR. For the original study's pipeline: The number of nucleated cells in each sample was estimated by amplification of reference gene primers within the assay. To quantify the absolute abundance of each unique TCRbeta CDR3 rearrangement, sequence reads were collapsed and filtered. For each sample, productive Simpson clonality was calculated as the square root of Simpson's diversity index across productive rearrangements. Entries here come from immuneACCESS through TCRdb and include only in-frame sequences with V and J called. Some clones fail to appear in such tables; in the studies checked, an unresolved V gene covers under half of the shortfall, and the cause of the remainder is unknown. That table supplies the V and J calls and clone size; D and trimming were determined from the DNA. Within this sample are some 70,000 clones, with around 83% of them counted one time only. The ten most abundant clones make up 5.5% to 8.5% of the sample.

V has 2 bases trimmed and J has 4 bases trimmed; junction bases matching no gene number 2. CDR3 length: 15 amino acids, cysteine to phenylalanine. Solely the CDR3 DNA is kept, with 45 bases framed from the first base. Per the germline V gene, SGHRS is the CDR1 and YFSETQ is the CDR2. This TCR was sampled from a man in his fifties or sixties with active COVID-19. This sequence uses TRBV5-1 and TRBJ2-1, and TRBD2 aligns with 11 junction nucleotides. The sample was peripheral blood. The sequenced DNA: TGCGCCAGCAGCTTTACTAGCGGGAGTTACAATGAGCAGTTCTTC. Protein translation: CASSFTSGSYNEQFF.